A selection of T cell receptor beta chains follows, all from one sample in a study of CD8+ T cells in alopecia areata. Generated by immunoSEQ multiplex PCR, the TCRdb table keeps only in-frame clones and is missing some. The sample carries tens of thousands of clones, about three quarters recorded once. Sequenced material: CD8+ T cells sorted from blood, taken between weeks 43 and 45, from a patient treated with tofacitinib. These receptors were collected from a human donor with alopecia areata. The CDR3 runs from the conserved cysteine through the conserved F or W. D genes are given only for firm matches. Rows may omit the clone size; those that give it use once, few, many or a size class.

clone_size	v_call	j_call	d_call	cdr3_aa	cdr3_nt
NA	TRBV19	TRBJ1-5	NA	CASPVPGNQPQHF	TGTGCCAGCCCAGTTCCGGGAAATCAGCCCCAGCATTTT
NA	TRBV4-3	TRBJ2-1	NA	CASSQTVLSSSYNEQFF	TGCGCCAGCAGCCAGACCGTTCTCTCGAGCTCCTACAATGAGCAGTTCTTC
NA	TRBV11-2	TRBJ2-5	NA	CASSPSIGREETQYF	TGTGCCAGCAGCCCTAGTATTGGTAGGGAAGAGACCCAGTACTTC
NA	TRBV25-1	TRBJ2-3	TRBD1	CASSETGDRADTQYF	TGTGCCAGCAGTGAGACAGGGGATAGGGCAGATACGCAGTATTTT
few	TRBV19	TRBJ2-7	NA	CASSISGQHYEQYF	TGTGCCAGTAGTATAAGTGGACAGCACTACGAGCAGTACTTC
NA	TRBV7-6	TRBJ1-5	NA	CASSSNSNQPQHF	TGTGCCAGCAGCTCGAATAGCAATCAGCCCCAGCATTTT
once	TRBV27	TRBJ1-2	TRBD1	CASSPRAGTGQYGYTF	TGTGCCAGCAGTCCCAGGGCCGGGACAGGACAATATGGCTACACCTTC
NA	TRBV4-3	TRBJ2-1	TRBD2	CASSPSGVEGYNEQFF	TGCGCCAGCAGCCCTAGCGGGGTGGAGGGATACAATGAGCAGTTCTTC
NA	TRBV29-1	TRBJ1-5	NA	CSVVLSNSNQPQHF	TGCAGCGTTGTTTTGTCAAATAGCAATCAGCCCCAGCATTTT
NA	TRBV27	TRBJ2-3	TRBD2	CASSSGTRGLTQYF	TGTGCCAGCAGTTCCGGGACTAGAGGGCTTACGCAGTATTTT
NA	TRBV11-2	TRBJ2-3	TRBD2	CASSTYNGGYTQYF	TGTGCCAGCAGCACGTACAACGGGGGGTATACGCAGTATTTT
NA	TRBV19	TRBJ2-7	NA	CASSDSPYEQYF	TGTGCCAGTTCGGACAGCCCCTACGAGCAGTACTTC
few	TRBV14	TRBJ1-2	NA	CASSPDYTF	TGTGCCAGCAGCCCGGACTACACCTTC
NA	TRBV7-8	TRBJ1-2	NA	CASSPRVEGIYGYTF	TGTGCCAGCAGCCCGCGTGTCGAGGGGATCTATGGCTACACCTTC
NA	TRBV27	TRBJ2-1	TRBD2	CASSFSGGAYEQFF	TGTGCCAGCAGTTTCAGCGGGGGGGCGTATGAGCAGTTCTTC
NA	TRBV19	TRBJ2-6	NA	CASLSRTGGANVLTF	TGTGCCAGTCTTTCCCGGACGGGAGGGGCCAACGTCCTGACTTTC